These 2 T cell receptor beta chains share one sample of origin, sequenced in a study of T cells after yellow fever vaccination. TCRdb reanalysed the 5' RACE reads using MiXCR and keeps one entry per CDR3 protein. The table shows under 400,000 distinct CDR3 sequences, with under 15% occurring only once. Sequencing used CD4+ T cells sorted from PBMCs, obtained 15 days after the yellow fever booster vaccination. These TCRs come from a man younger than 35 who received the YFV17D yellow fever vaccine.

This clonotype was seen a handful of times. V is TRBV25-1 and J is TRBJ2-2, with D perhaps TRBD1 (6 bases). The CDR3 loop spans 17 amino acids. V lost 2 bases and J lost 0, with 13 bases in between. CDR1 MGHDK and CDR2 SYGVNS come from the germline V gene. The CDR3 loop reads CASSEIPRDTNTGELFF. In DNA form, the CDR3 reads TGTGCCAGCAGTGAAATCCCCAGGGACACGAACACCGGGGAGCTGTTTTTT.

The table lists this clonotype with a few counts. The CDR3 DNA reads TGTGCCATCAGTGAGTCCCCGTCCGGGGATCGGACCCAGTACTTC. Translated: CAISESPSGDRTQYF. The chain recombines TRBV10-3 with TRBJ2-5; D possibly corresponds to TRBD2 (5 bases). The CDR3 has 15 amino acids. V was cut by 0 bases and J by 7 bases, with 15 bases left in between. The germline CDR1 and CDR2 sequences are ENHRY and SYGVKD.